This T cell receptor beta chain was recorded in a study of T cell changes during pregnancy in multiple sclerosis (dated by TCRdb to the late 2010s). Describing the broader study: In women with multiple sclerosis, the researchers looked at how the T cell repertoire shifted as pregnancy progressed.

Libraries were prepared through the immunoSEQ multiplex PCR assay. The table was pulled from immuneACCESS by TCRdb, which kept in-frame rearrangements only. Such tables lose some clones; where checked, under half of the loss comes from unresolved V genes, and the rest has no known cause. This sample holds about 38,000 clones; around 87% were observed only once. The ten largest clones take up around 0.52% of the sample. On this clone: Its antigen is unknown. The sample holds no much larger clone one base away, and base qualities are not on file.

V is trimmed back by 4 bases and J by 1 base, and the junction contains 7 bases that no gene match accounts for. Sequences LNHDA (CDR1) and SQIVND (CDR2) are obtained from the germline V gene (reference sequence). The CDR3 holds 15 amino acids from the cysteine to the phenylalanine. Solely the CDR3 DNA is kept, with 45 bases framed from the first base. The chain links TRBV19 with TRBJ2-7, with TRBD2 matching 7 junction bases. The clonotype comes from a female donor with multiple sclerosis, enrolled in a pregnancy study. The sample here was CD4+ T cells from peripheral blood mononuclear cells, taken in the second trimester of pregnancy. The nucleotide sequence is TGTGCCAGTAGTACCAGGACTAGACGTTCCTACGAGCAGTACTTC. The encoded protein is CASSTRTRRSYEQYF.